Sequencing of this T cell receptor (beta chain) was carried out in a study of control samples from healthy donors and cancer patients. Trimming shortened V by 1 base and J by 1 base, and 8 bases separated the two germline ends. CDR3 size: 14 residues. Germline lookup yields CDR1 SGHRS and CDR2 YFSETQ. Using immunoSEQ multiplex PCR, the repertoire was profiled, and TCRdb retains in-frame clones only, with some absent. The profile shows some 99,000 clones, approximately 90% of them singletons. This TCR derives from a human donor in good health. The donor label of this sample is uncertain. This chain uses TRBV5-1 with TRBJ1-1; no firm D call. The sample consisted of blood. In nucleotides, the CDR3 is TGCGCCAGCAGCTTGCTGGCAGAGAACACTGAAGCTTTCTTT. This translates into CASSLLAENTEAFF.